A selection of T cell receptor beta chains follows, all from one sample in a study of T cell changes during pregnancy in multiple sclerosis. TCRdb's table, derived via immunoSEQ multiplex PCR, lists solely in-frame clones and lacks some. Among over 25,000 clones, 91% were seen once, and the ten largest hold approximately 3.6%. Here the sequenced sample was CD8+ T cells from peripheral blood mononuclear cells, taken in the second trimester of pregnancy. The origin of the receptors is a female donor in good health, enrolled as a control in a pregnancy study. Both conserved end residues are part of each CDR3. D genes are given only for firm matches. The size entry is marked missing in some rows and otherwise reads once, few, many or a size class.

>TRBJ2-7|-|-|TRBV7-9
TGTGCCAGCAGCCCAGGGGAATCCTACGAGCAGTACTTC
CASSPGESYEQYF
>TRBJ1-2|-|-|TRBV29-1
TGCAGCGTTGAAAACGCCAACTCGGGCTACACCTTC
CSVENANSGYTF
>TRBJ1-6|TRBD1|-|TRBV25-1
TGTGCCAGCAGAGACAGGGGTTCGGGTAATTCACCCCTCCACTTT
CASRDRGSGNSPLHF
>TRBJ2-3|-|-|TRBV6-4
TGTGCCAGCAGCTCCGGACGGACAGACACAGATACGCAGTATTTT
CASSSGRTDTDTQYF
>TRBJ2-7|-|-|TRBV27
TGTGCCAGCAGTTTAATGCCACTGGTTGAGCAGTACTTC
CASSLMPLVEQYF
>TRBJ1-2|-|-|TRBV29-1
TGCAGCGTTGAAAACCAGGGGTCGTACGACTATGGCTACACCTTC
CSVENQGSYDYGYTF
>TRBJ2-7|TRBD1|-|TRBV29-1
TGCAGCGTTGAAGGTACGGGACAGTCACCCTACGAGCAGTACTTC
CSVEGTGQSPYEQYF
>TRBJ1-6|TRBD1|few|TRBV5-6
TGTGCCAGCAGCTACAAGGACAGGGAATTTAATTCACCCCTCCACTTT
CASSYKDREFNSPLHF
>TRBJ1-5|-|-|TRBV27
TGTGCCAGCAGTTTACAGGGTGTAGGTCAGCCCCAGCATTTT
CASSLQGVGQPQHF
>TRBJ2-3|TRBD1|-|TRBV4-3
TGCGCCAGCGCGTGGACAGGGCAAGATACGCAGTATTTT
CASAWTGQDTQYF
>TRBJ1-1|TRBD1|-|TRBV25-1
TGTGCCAGCAGTACGACAGGGAACGCTGAAGCTTTCTTT
CASSTTGNAEAFF
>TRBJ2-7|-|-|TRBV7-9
TGTGCCAGCAGCTTAGGGTCGCGCGAGCAGTACTTC
CASSLGSREQYF
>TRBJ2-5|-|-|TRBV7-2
TGTGCCAGCAGCTTAGTTCCAGGGCCAGAGACCCAGTACTTC
CASSLVPGPETQYF
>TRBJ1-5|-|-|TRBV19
TGTGCCAGTAGTATATTAGGGGGATATAGCAATCAGCCCCAGCATTTT
CASSILGGYSNQPQHF